This TCR beta chain was profiled in a study of shared clonotypes between healthy human individuals. About this clone itself: Its matching antigen is unknown.

Healthy and HIV-negative, the adult donors had no recent acute infections or vaccinations. From CD4+ cells came CD45RA+ naive and CD45RA-negative memory subsets. Germline V gene lookup returns CDR1 SGHRS and CDR2 YFSETQ. The CDR3 consists of 16 residues. The ends lost 4 bases at V and 0 bases at J; junction bases unmatched: 6. Assay used: immunoSEQ multiplex PCR; TCRdb lists only in-frame clones, some missing. The sample holds around 700,000 clones, more than 70% seen once. Points from the study as a whole: The study generally estimated greater richness for naive than memory subsets.

This sequence originates from a woman aged 30 to 39 in good health. Sequenced: memory CD4+ T cells sorted from blood. Subset here: CD45RA-negative fraction. V is TRBV5-1 and J is TRBJ2-3, with 9 bases aligning to TRBD1. CDR3 in amino acids: CASSPGDRASTDTQYF. The CDR3 DNA reads as TGCGCCAGCAGCCCCGGGGACAGGGCAAGCACAGATACGCAGTATTTT.